The clone carrying this TCR beta chain was counted a few times. PCR primers comprised 60 Vbeta and 13 Jbeta primers. Here immunoSEQ multiplex PCR was the method, and the copy in TCRdb shows in-frame clones only, minus some. The sample has some 90,000 clones; about 74% are singletons. The sample belongs to a study of cytomegalovirus exposure and HLA in healthy donors. The CDR3 has 15 residues. The V gene's germline CDR1 is MNHNS and CDR2 SASEGT. V lost 1 base, J lost 7 bases, and 14 bases lay in between. Sequenced material: PBMCs. This chain uses TRBV6-1 with TRBJ2-1, with D possibly being TRBD1 (6 bases). This TCR was sampled from a man aged 40-49 years in good health and CMV-seronegative. The CDR3 region has the DNA TGTGCCAGCAGTGAAGGCCCGCGGCAGGGGAATGAGCAGTTCTTC. This gives the protein CASSEGPRQGNEQFF.